The 10 T cell receptor beta chains below were found in one sample sequenced in a study of T cells in Graves' hyperthyroidism and ophthalmopathy. Amplified TCR beta CDR3 regions derived from RNA transcripts. TCR CDR3 regions were first amplified by RT-PCR with HTBI primers. One entry per CDR3 protein results from TCRdb running MiXCR on the multiplex PCR reads. The table shows hundreds of thousands of distinct CDR3 sequences, with 13% occurring only once. Specimen: blood. Every receptor here comes from a woman in her late teens or twenties with Graves' hyperthyroidism.

This clonotype was counted at least ten times. The chain links TRBV6-6 to TRBJ1-1; 7 nucleotides agree with TRBD1. The CDR3 has 15 amino acids. CDR1 is MNHNY, CDR2 SVGAGI, per germline (reference sequence). With 2 bases clipped from V and 1 base from J, the junction kept 4 bases outside the gene matches. The CDR3 region is CASSYAGTANTEAFF. DNA of the CDR3: TGTGCCAGCAGTTACGCCGGGACAGCGAACACTGAAGCTTTCTTT.

This clonotype was detected ten times or more. The V and J genes are TRBV12-3 or TRBV12-4 and TRBJ1-3; the match to TRBD1 covers 8 bases. The CDR3 loop spans 15 amino acids. The V and J ends lost 3 bases and 5 bases, in that order; junction bases with no gene match: 6. The CDR3 DNA reads TGTGCCAGCAGTTTCCAGACAGGGGCACGAAACACCATATATTTT. Amino acid sequence: CASSFQTGARNTIYF.

This clonotype came up many times. The gene calls are TRBV20-1 and TRBJ2-7, with a possible D match to TRBD1 (5 bases). CDR1 is DFQATT and CDR2 is SNEGSKA in the germline V gene (reference sequence). With 4 bases removed from V and 0 bases from J, the gap between germline ends came to 16 bases. The CDR3 is 15 amino acids. This CDR3 is CSAKNDRVHSYEQYF. The CDR3 coding sequence is TGCAGTGCTAAAAACGACAGAGTCCACTCCTACGAGCAGTACTTC.

This clonotype was seen many times. The rearrangement links TRBV6-2 or TRBV6-3 to TRBJ1-5, with a weak D call TRBD1 (5 bases). The germline V gene encodes CDR1 MNHEY and CDR2 SVGEGT. Trimming removed 6 bases at V and 5 bases at J, with 11 bases between. This CDR3 is built from 13 residues. For the CDR3, the DNA is TGTGCCAGCAGATGGCAGGGCCATCAGCCCCAGCATTTT. Protein product: CASRWQGHQPQHF.

The chain employs TRBV5-4 and TRBJ2-3; D not certain. CDR1 is SGHNT, CDR2 YYREEE, per germline (reference sequence). V lost 1 base, J lost 2 bases, and 14 bases lay in between. The CDR3 totals 16 residues. The CDR3 loop reads CASSLSTERSTDTQYF. The CDR3 nucleotides read TGTGCCAGCAGCTTGAGTACCGAACGATCCACAGATACGCAGTATTTT.

This clonotype was found many times. This chain connects TRBV12-3 or TRBV12-4 to TRBJ2-7, with 7 bases that match TRBD1. V shed 5 bases, J shed 2 bases, and the junction held 9 bases outside the gene matches. The CDR3 contains 15 residues. The DNA of the CDR3 is TGTGCCAGCAGTAATGGGACAGTTTATCCCTACGAGCAGTACTTC. Translation: CASSNGTVYPYEQYF.

This clonotype was seen repeatedly, ten times or more. This chain uses TRBV27 with TRBJ2-1; no definite D call. The CDR3 spans 14 residues. Deletions cut 3 bases from V and 1 base from J, with 7 bases between. Germline CDR1 reads MNHEY; CDR2 reads SMNVEV (reference sequence). CDR3 in amino acids: CASSLKRSYNEQFF. The CDR3 DNA reads as TGTGCCAGCAGTTTGAAGAGATCCTACAATGAGCAGTTCTTC.

This clonotype was observed many times. This chain uses TRBV7-9 with TRBJ2-3, with 8 bases aligning to TRBD2. CDR1 and CDR2 from the germline V gene are SEHNR and FQNEAQ (reference sequence). The junction had 4 bases not matched to a gene; V was cut back by 3 bases and J by 2 bases. CDR3 length: 15 residues. The CDR3 spells CASSFGGGPTDTQYF. CDR3 bases: TGTGCCAGCAGCTTCGGGGGGGGGCCCACAGATACGCAGTATTTT.

This clonotype was observed at least ten times. V gene TRBV7-9 combines with J gene TRBJ2-5; a possible D gene is TRBD1 (5 bases). Germline V CDR1 and CDR2: SEHNR, FQNEAQ (reference sequence). The V end was cut by 6 bases, the J end by 2 bases, with 22 bases between. CDR3 size: 17 residues. The CDR3 loop reads CASSHITPTGEQETQYF. In DNA form, the CDR3 reads TGTGCCAGCAGTCACATCACTCCCACAGGAGAACAAGAGACCCAGTACTTC.

This clonotype was seen at least ten times. The chain carries TRBV2 and TRBJ2-4, with TRBD1 matching 9 bases. J was trimmed by 2 bases and V by 8 bases; bases with no gene match: 13. The CDR3 has 17 amino acids. Germline loops: CDR1 SNHLY, CDR2 FYNNEI. The CDR3 protein is CASASTGTGIPKNIQYF. The CDR3 coding sequence is TGTGCCAGCGCCTCGACCGGGACAGGGATTCCCAAAAACATTCAGTACTTC.